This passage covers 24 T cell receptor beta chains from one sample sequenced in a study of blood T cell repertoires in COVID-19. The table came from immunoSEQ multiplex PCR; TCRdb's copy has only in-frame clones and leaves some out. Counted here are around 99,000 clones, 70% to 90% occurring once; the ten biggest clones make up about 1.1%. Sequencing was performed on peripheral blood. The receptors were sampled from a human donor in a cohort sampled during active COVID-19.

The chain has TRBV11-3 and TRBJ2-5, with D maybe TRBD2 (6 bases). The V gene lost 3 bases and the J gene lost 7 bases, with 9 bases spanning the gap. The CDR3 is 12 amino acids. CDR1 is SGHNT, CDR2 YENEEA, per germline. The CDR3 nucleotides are TGTGCCAGCAGCTTTGGGGGGTTGACCCAGTACTTC. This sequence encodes CASSFGGLTQYF.

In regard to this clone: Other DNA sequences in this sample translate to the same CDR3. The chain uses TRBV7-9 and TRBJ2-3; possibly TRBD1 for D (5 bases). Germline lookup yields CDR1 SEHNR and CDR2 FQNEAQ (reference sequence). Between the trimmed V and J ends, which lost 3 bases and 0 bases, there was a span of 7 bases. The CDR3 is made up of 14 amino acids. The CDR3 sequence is CASSLQGSTDTQYF. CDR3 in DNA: TGTGCCAGCAGCTTGCAGGGCAGCACAGATACGCAGTATTTT.

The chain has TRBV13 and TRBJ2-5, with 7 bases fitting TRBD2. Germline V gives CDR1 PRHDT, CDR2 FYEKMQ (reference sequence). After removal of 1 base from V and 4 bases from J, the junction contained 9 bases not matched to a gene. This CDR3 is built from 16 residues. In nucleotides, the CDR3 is TGTGCCAGCAGCTTAGTTCTCGCGGGAGTAGGAGAGACCCAGTACTTC. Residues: CASSLVLAGVGETQYF. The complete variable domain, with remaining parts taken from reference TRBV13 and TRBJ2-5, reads AAGVIQSPRHLIKEKRETATLKCYPIPRHDTVYWYQQGPGQDPQFLISFYEKMQSDKGSIPDRFSAQQFSDYHSELNMSSLELGDSALYFCASSLVLAGVGETQYFGPGTRLLVL.

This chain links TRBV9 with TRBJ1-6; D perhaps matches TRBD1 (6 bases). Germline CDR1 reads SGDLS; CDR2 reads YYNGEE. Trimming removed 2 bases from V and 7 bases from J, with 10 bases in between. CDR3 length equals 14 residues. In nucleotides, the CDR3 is TGTGCCAGCAGCGTCGGGGGGACAAATTCACCCCTCCACTTT. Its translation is CASSVGGTNSPLHF.

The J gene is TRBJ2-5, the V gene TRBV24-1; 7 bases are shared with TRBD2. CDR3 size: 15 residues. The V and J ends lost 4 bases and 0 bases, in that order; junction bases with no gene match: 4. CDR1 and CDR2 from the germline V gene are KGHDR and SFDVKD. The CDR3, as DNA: TGTGCCACCAGTGAGCTTACTAGCGACCAAGAGACCCAGTACTTC. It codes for CATSELTSDQETQYF.

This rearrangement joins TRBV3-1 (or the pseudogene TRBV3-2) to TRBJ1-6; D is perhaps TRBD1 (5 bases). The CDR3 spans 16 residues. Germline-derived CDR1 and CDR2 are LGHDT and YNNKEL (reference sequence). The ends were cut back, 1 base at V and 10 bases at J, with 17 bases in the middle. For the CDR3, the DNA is TGTGCCAGCAGCCAAGGTTTCCCCCAGGGCCCCTCACCCCTCCACTTT. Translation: CASSQGFPQGPSPLHF.

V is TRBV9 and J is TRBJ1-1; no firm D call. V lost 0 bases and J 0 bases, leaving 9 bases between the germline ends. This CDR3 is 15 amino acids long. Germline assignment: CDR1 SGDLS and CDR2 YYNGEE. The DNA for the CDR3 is TGTGCCAGCAGCGTAGCCGTAGACATGAACACTGAAGCTTTCTTT. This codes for CASSVAVDMNTEAFF. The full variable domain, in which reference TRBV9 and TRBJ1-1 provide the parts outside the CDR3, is DSGVTQTPKHLITATGQRVTLRCSPRSGDLSVYWYQQSLDQGLQFLIQYYNGEERAKGNILERFSAQQFPDLHSELNLSSLELGDSALYFCASSVAVDMNTEAFFGQGTRLTVV.

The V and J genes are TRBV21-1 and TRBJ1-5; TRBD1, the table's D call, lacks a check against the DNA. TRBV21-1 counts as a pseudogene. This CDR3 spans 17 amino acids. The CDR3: CASSNTGTGRNTEPQHF. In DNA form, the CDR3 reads TGTGCCAGCAGCAACACCGGGACAGGGAGAAACACTGAGCCCCAGCATTTT.

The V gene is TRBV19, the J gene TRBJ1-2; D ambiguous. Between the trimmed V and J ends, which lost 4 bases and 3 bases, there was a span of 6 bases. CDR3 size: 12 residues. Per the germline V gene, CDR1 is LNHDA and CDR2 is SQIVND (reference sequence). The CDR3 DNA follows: TGTGCCAGTAGTACTTTATACTATGGCTACACCTTC. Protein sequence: CASSTLYYGYTF.

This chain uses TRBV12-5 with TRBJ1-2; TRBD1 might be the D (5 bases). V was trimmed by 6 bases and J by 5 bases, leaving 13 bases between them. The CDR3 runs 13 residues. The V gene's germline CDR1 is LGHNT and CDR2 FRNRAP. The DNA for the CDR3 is TGTGCTAGTGGCCCCACAGGCGATTATGGCTACACCTTC. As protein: CASGPTGDYGYTF.

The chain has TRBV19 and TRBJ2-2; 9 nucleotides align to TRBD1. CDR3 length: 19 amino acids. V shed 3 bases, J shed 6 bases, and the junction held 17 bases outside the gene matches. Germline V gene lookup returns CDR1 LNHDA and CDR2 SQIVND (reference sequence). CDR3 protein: CASSIRAYSRTGVSGELFF. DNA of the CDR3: TGTGCCAGTAGTATTAGGGCGTATTCCCGGACAGGGGTTTCCGGGGAGCTGTTTTTT.

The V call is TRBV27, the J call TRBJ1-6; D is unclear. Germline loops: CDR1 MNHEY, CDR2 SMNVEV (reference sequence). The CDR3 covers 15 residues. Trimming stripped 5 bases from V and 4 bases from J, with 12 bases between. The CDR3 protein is CASSTRRVYNSPLHF. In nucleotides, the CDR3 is TGTGCCAGCAGTACCCGGCGGGTTTATAATTCACCCCTCCACTTT.

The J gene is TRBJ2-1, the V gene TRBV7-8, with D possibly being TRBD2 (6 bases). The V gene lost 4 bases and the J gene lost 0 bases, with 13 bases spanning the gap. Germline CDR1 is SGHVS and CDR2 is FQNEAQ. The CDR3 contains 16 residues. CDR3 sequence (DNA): TGTGCCAGCAGCTCTTTACGGGGGAGCTCCTACAATGAGCAGTTCTTC. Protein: CASSSLRGSSYNEQFF.

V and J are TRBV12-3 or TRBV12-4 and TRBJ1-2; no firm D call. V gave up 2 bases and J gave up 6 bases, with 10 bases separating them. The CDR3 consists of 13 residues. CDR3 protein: CASSLTGSNGYTF. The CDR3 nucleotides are TGTGCCAGCAGTTTAACTGGTTCCAATGGCTACACCTTC.

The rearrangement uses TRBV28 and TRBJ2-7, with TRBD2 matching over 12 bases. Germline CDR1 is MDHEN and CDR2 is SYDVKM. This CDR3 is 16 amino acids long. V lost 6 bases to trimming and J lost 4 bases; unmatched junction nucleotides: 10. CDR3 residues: CASSPETSGSRYEQYF. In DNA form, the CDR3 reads TGTGCCAGCAGCCCAGAGACTAGCGGGAGTCGATACGAGCAGTACTTC.

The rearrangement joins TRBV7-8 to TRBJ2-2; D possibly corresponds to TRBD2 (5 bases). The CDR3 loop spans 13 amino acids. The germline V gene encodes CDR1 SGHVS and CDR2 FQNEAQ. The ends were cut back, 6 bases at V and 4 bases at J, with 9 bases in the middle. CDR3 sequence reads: CASRGLGTGELFF. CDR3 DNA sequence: TGTGCCAGCAGAGGACTCGGCACCGGGGAGCTGTTTTTT.

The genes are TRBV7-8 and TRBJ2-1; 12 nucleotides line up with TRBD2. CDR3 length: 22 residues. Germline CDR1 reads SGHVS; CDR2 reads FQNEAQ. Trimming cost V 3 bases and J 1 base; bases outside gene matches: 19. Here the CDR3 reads CASSFLTSRLAGESRSYNEQFF. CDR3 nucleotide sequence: TGTGCCAGCAGCTTCCTTACGAGTCGACTAGCGGGAGAATCGAGGTCCTACAATGAGCAGTTCTTC.

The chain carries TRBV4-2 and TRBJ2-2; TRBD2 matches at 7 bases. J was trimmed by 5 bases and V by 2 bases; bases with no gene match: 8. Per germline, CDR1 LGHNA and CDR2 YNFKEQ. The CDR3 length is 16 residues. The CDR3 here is CASSQMLRGTTGELFF. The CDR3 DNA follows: TGTGCCAGCAGCCAAATGTTGCGGGGGACGACCGGGGAGCTGTTTTTT.

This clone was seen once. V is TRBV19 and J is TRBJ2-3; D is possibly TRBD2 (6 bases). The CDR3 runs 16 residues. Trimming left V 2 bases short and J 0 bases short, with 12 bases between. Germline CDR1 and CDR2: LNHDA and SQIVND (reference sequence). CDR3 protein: CASSITGTVSTDTQYF. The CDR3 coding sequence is TGTGCCAGTAGTATAACTGGGACTGTTAGCACAGATACGCAGTATTTT.

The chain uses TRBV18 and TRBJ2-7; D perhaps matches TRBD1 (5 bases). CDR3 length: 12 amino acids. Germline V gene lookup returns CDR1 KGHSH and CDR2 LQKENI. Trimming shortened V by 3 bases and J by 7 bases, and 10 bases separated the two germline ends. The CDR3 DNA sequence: TGTGCCAGCTCACCTGTTAAGGGGGAGCAGTACTTC. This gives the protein CASSPVKGEQYF.

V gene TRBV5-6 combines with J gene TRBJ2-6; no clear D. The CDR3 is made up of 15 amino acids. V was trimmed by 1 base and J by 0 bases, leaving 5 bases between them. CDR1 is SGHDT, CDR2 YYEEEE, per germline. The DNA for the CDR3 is TGTGCCAGCAGCTTGTACACCTCTGGGGCCAACGTCCTGACTTTC. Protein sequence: CASSLYTSGANVLTF.

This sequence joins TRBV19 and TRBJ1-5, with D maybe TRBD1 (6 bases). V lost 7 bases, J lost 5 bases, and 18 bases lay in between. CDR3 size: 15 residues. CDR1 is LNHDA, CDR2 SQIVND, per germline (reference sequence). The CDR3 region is CASKGGRANDQPQHF. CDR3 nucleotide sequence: TGTGCCAGTAAGGGGGGGAGGGCGAATGATCAGCCCCAGCATTTT.

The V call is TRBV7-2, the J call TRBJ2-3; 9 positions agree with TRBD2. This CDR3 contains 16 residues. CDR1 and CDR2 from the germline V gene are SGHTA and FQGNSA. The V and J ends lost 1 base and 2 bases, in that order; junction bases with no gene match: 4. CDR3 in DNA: TGTGCCAGCAGCTTAGAGGAGCGGGGGGTCACAGATACGCAGTATTTT. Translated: CASSLEERGVTDTQYF.

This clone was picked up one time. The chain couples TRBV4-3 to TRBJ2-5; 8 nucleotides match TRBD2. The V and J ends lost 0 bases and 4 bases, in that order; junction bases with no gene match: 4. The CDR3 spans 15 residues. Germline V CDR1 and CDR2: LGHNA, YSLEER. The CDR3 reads CASSQDGLAGETQYF. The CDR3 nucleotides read TGCGCCAGCAGCCAAGATGGGCTAGCGGGAGAGACCCAGTACTTC.